This TCR beta chain was identified during a study of shared clonotypes between healthy human individuals (TCRdb year 2020). About the study as a whole: Two women and three men aged 18 to 49 years were included in the cohort. To estimate repertoire size and how much clonotypes are shared between individuals, the study performed deep sequencing of blood TCR repertoires from a few healthy adults. Leukapheresis yielded between about 0.9 and 9 billion PBMCs per donor. Different laboratories and diverse techniques were used to prepare libraries and sequence TCR repertoires, to increase sequencing depth and limit assay-specific biases. Per donor, three plates each were used for CD4 naive and CD4 memory, two for CD8 naive, and one for CD8 memory. Overall study results and their limits: Compared with non-shared clonotypes, clonotypes shared by all four sorted-subset donors had higher generation probabilities. Naive subsets generally had larger estimated clonotype richness than memory subsets. Even with the large sequencing depth, rarefaction of the sorted-subset datasets indicated that sequencing was incomplete. The genetic and exposure-history diversity represented was limited by the small number of donors. Sampling was restricted to blood, and TCR repertoires in tissue are likely to differ from TCR repertoires in blood. Across a few donors, around 5% of naive CD4, roughly 3.5% of naive CD8, 2.3% of memory CD4, and 0.4% to 0.45% of memory CD8 clonotypes were shared. Based on pairwise subsampling, the degree of clonotype sharing among donors was expected to be affected by sequencing depth.

Using the deep immunoSEQ assay, TCR CDR3 regions were amplified from genomic DNA by multiplex PCR. Extracted genomic DNA from each cell subset was distributed evenly across all wells of several immunoSEQ 96-well plates, and each plate was treated as a replicate. For sorted subsets, each replicate PCR was loaded with about 200 ng genomic DNA, equivalent to 25,000 to 30,000 T cell genomes. Purified libraries were measured with a Qubit 3.0 fluorometer, size-checked on a Bioanalyzer 2100, and measured again with the KAPA Library Quantification kit. A separate single-read 150-cycle Illumina NextSeq 550 flow cell was used to sequence each immunoSEQ 96-well plate. Turning to the authors' computational methods: Because the immunoSEQ output included only junctional sequences and no quality scores, the filtering could not be the same as the filtering used for full-length reads. Sequences were annotated with PyIR, a Python wrapper for IgBLAST v1.9, using IMGT germline references to assign V/J genes and CDR3. Reads were filtered out if the reads had weak V/J assignments (E-value above 1e-6), no CDR3, stop codons, out-of-frame junctions, or ambiguous translated residues. V3J clonotypes were defined as sequences sharing an identical inferred V gene, J gene, and CDR3 amino acid sequence. To compute the percentage overlap between repertoires, the number of shared unique clonotypes was divided by the size of the smaller repertoire. RTK rarefaction, the Chao1 estimator, and Recon v2.1 estimates of unobserved clonotypes were used to assess repertoire richness. Generation probabilities for all TCRbeta clonotypes obtained by the gDNA method from several donors were computed using OLGA. In TCRdb, the immuneACCESS table is reduced to in-frame sequences with V and J assigned. These tables do not hold every clone; where another copy was compared, an unresolved V gene accounts for under half, and the others remain unexplained. V, J and clone size are those of that table, while D and trimming were read from the DNA. The sample profile shows under 600,000 clones; 98% of them were found once. Together, the top ten hold 0.3% of the sample.

Based on the germline V gene, the CDR1 and CDR2 sequences are MNHNS and SASEGT. V loses 7 bases, J loses 2 bases, and the germline ends lie 15 bases apart. The CDR3 starts with the cysteine, ends with the phenylalanine, and has 14 residues. The retained sequence is limited to the CDR3, 42 bases, with the frame set at the first base. CD8 naive samples consisted of CD45RO-negative cells that were positively selected for CCR7, yielding a CD45RA+CCR7+ population without TemRA cells. Donors were healthy HIV-negative adults with no recently reported acute infections or vaccinations. Only Caucasian adults living in Nashville, Tennessee, USA were represented among the donors. Blood was collected by leukapheresis, and PBMCs were isolated by Ficoll-Histopaque density gradient centrifugation and then cryopreserved in liquid nitrogen vapor phase. Analytical flow cytometry was used to check the purity and quantity of each magnetically sorted T cell population. From each sorted fraction, genomic DNA was isolated and quantified by UV absorbance on a Nanodrop 2000c.

Comment on this clone: The clone's antigen remains unknown. Base qualities are missing; no much larger clone stands one base away.

Sequencing was performed on naive CD8+ T cells sorted from blood. This sample's cell subset or site label indicates: CD45RA+CCR7+. This sequence was found in a man younger than 40 in good health. The sequence links TRBV6-1 to TRBJ2-7; TRBD2 might be the D gene, on 5 matching bases. The CDR3 is CASMGDLAPYEQYF. The DNA sequence is given as TGTGCCAGCATGGGAGACCTAGCTCCCTACGAGCAGTACTTC.